This T cell receptor (beta chain) was sequenced during a study of T cells in Graves' hyperthyroidism and ophthalmopathy. Whole-study context: Peripheral blood was taken when the disease was first diagnosed, before any treatment began. Study-wide results and limits: Blood also showed most of the thyroid clonotypes that were expanded above 0.001.

This clonotype was seen repeatedly, ten times or more. As yet, its antigen is unknown. Amplification targeted TCR beta CDR3 regions from RNA transcripts. TCR CDR3 underwent first-round RT-PCR with the HTBI primer set. Using its own MiXCR run on the multiplex PCR reads, TCRdb lists one record per CDR3 protein. The sample records a few hundred thousand distinct CDR3 sequences, 16% being singletons. Per germline, CDR1 SGHRS and CDR2 YFSETQ. The CDR3 extends over 14 amino acids. V was clipped by 4 bases and J by 7 bases, with 15 bases between them. Enrolled ophthalmopathy patients presented with a Clinical Activity Score of at least 3, a NOSPECS grade of at least 4, and disease duration under 3 months. Source material for PBMCs was 9 to 10 ml fresh peripheral blood.

V is TRBV5-1 and J is TRBJ2-1; D remains ambiguous. The sample consisted of blood. The receptor was derived from a woman aged 40 to 50 with Graves' ophthalmopathy. In DNA form, the CDR3 reads TGCGCCAGCAGCGTAGACAAGGTTACGAATGAGCAGTTCTTC. Its translation is CASSVDKVTNEQFF. The full variable domain, in which reference TRBV5-1 and TRBJ2-1 provide the parts outside the CDR3, is KAGVTQTPRYLIKTRGQQVTLSCSPISGHRSVSWYQQTPGQGLQFLFEYFSETQRNKGNFPGRFSGRQFSNSRSEMNVSTLELGDSALYLCASSVDKVTNEQFFGPGTRLTVL.